Each of the 9 T cell receptor beta chains below was sequenced from the same sample in a study of blood T cell repertoires in COVID-19. Clones were sequenced by immunoSEQ multiplex PCR, and TCRdb holds only the in-frame ones, with some missing. Of over 250,000 clones in the sample, roughly nine tenths were seen once. Sequenced input: peripheral blood. These receptors were taken from a man aged 35 to 55 who had recovered from COVID-19.

The chain employs TRBV5-4 and TRBJ2-3; 8 nucleotides agree with TRBD2. Germline V CDR1 and CDR2: SGHNT, YYREEE (reference sequence). This CDR3 has 13 residues. Trimming removed 7 bases from V and 3 bases from J; junction bases left unmatched: 4. The CDR3 DNA is TGTGCCAGCCAGACTAGCGTAACAGATACGCAGTATTTT. This gives the protein CASQTSVTDTQYF.

This clone was counted only a few times. The rearrangement joins TRBV11-2 to TRBJ2-1, with D possibly being TRBD2 (6 bases). This CDR3 is 15 amino acids long. Germline V CDR1 and CDR2: SGHAT, FQNNGV. Deletions cut 6 bases from V and 7 bases from J, with 19 bases between. CDR3 loop: CASSRNGGMLNEQFF. The CDR3 nucleotides read TGTGCCAGCAGTCGGAATGGGGGGATGCTTAATGAGCAGTTCTTC.

V is TRBV13 and J is TRBJ1-3, with unresolved D. This CDR3 is 16 amino acids long. CDR1 PRHDT and CDR2 FYEKMQ come from the germline V gene (reference sequence). Trimming removed 1 base at V and 0 bases at J, with 10 bases between. CDR3 loop: CASSLVSSSSGNTIYF. As DNA, the CDR3 is TGTGCCAGCAGCTTAGTCTCGTCTAGCTCTGGAAACACCATATATTTT.

There are many counts of this clone. The V call is TRBV10-2, the J call TRBJ2-3; 7 bases match TRBD1. This CDR3 spans 14 amino acids. The germline gives CDR1 WSHSY, CDR2 SAAADI. Trimming cost V 6 bases and J 2 bases; bases outside gene matches: 5. The CDR3 protein is CASREGAITDTQYF. The CDR3 DNA is TGCGCCAGCAGAGAGGGGGCTATCACAGATACGCAGTATTTT.

The chain couples TRBV18 to TRBJ1-5, with D maybe TRBD1 (6 bases). The V and J ends lost 2 bases and 3 bases respectively, with 14 bases between them. Germline V gives CDR1 KGHSH, CDR2 LQKENI. The CDR3 spans 16 residues. This CDR3 is CASSPTPTGNNQPQHF. CDR3 coding DNA: TGTGCCAGCTCACCAACGCCGACAGGAAACAATCAGCCCCAGCATTTT.

The J gene is TRBJ2-2, the V gene TRBV27, with 8 bases aligning to TRBD1. The germline gives CDR1 MNHEY, CDR2 SMNVEV (reference sequence). V shed 8 bases and J 4 bases; nucleotides not matched to a gene: 6. The CDR3 runs 14 residues. The CDR3 is CASGGQGSTGELFF. CDR3 nucleotides: TGTGCCAGCGGAGGACAGGGTAGCACCGGGGAGCTGTTTTTT.

The chain joins TRBV9 to TRBJ2-3; 10 bases line up with TRBD2. This CDR3 is built from 14 residues. Germline V gene lookup returns CDR1 SGDLS and CDR2 YYNGEE. J gave up 3 bases and V 10 bases, and 8 bases lay outside the gene matches. CDR3 in DNA: TGTGCCGGATCTAGCGGGAGACGTACAGATACGCAGTATTTT. Amino acid sequence: CAGSSGRRTDTQYF.

The chain recombines TRBV10-2 with TRBJ2-7; 7 bases are a match to TRBD1. The ends lost 3 bases at V and 4 bases at J; junction bases unmatched: 3. The germline V gene has CDR1 WSHSY and CDR2 SAAADI. The CDR3 length is 13 residues. CDR3 bases: TGCGCCAGCAGTGACCTGACAGGGTACGAGCAGTACTTC. This encodes CASSDLTGYEQYF.

The gene calls are TRBV6-5 and TRBJ2-2, with a weak D call TRBD2 (5 bases). Germline V CDR1 and CDR2: MNHEY, SVGAGI. The V end lost 8 bases, the J end lost 4 bases, and 14 bases lay between the germline ends. The CDR3 loop spans 14 amino acids. CDR3 DNA: TGTGCCAGCGGATGGGCGACTATCACCGGGGAGCTGTTTTTT. Its translation is CASGWATITGELFF.